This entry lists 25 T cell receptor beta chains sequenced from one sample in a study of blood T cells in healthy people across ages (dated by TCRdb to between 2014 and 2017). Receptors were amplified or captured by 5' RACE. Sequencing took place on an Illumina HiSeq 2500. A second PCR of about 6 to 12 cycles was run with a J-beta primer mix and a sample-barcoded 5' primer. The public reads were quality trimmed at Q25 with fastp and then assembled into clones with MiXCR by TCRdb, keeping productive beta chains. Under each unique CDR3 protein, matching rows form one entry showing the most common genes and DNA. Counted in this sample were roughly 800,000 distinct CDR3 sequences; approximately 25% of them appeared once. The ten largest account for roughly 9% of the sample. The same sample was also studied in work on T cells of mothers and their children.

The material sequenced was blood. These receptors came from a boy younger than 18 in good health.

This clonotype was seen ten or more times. CDR3 residues: CSAAMTSGVQETQYF. The CDR3 DNA is TGCAGTGCGGCTATGACTAGCGGGGTCCAAGAGACCCAGTACTTC. The genes are TRBV20-1 and TRBJ2-5; 11 bases are shared with TRBD2. V shed 6 bases, J shed 1 base, and the junction held 7 bases outside the gene matches. The CDR3 is made up of 15 amino acids. Germline V gene lookup returns CDR1 DFQATT and CDR2 SNEGSKA (reference sequence).

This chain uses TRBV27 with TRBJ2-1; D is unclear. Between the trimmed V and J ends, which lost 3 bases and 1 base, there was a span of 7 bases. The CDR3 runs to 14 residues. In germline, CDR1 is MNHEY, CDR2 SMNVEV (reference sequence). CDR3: CASSLPGSYNEQFF. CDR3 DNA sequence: TGTGCCAGCAGTTTGCCCGGGTCCTACAATGAGCAGTTCTTC.

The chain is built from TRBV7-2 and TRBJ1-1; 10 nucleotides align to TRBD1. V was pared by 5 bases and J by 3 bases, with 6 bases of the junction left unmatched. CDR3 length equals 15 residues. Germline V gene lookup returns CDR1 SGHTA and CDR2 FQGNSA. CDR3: CASSRQGAWYTEAFF. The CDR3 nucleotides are TGTGCCAGCAGCCGACAGGGGGCCTGGTACACTGAAGCTTTCTTT. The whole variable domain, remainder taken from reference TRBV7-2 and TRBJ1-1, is GAGVSQSPSNKVTEKGKDVELRCDPISGHTALYWYRQSLGQGLEFLIYFQGNSAPDKSGLPSDRFSAERTGGSVSTLTIQRTQQEDSAVYLCASSRQGAWYTEAFFGQGTRLTVV.

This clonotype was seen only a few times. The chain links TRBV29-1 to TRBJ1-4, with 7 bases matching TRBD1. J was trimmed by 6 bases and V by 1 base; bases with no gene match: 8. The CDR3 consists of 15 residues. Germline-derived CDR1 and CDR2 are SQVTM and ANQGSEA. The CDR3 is CSVEGRQGGYEKLFF. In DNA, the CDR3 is TGCAGCGTTGAAGGTCGACAGGGAGGATATGAAAAACTGTTTTTT. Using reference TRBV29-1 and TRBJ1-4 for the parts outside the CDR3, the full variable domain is SAVISQKPSRDICQRGTSLTIQCQVDSQVTMMFWYRQQPGQSLTLIATANQGSEATYESGFVIDKFPISRPNLTFSTLTVSNMSPEDSSIYLCSVEGRQGGYEKLFFGSGTQLSVL.

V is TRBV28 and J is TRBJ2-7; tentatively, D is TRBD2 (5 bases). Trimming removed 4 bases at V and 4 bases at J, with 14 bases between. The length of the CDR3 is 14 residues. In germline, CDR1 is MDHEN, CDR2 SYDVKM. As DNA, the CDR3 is TGTGCCAGCAGTTGGACTGCGGGTGGATACGAGCAGTACTTC. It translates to CASSWTAGGYEQYF.

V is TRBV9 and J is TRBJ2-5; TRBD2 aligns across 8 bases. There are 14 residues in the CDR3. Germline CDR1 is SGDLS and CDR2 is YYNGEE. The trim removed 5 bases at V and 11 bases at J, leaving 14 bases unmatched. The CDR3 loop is CASSARGGALEQYF. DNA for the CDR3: TGTGCCAGCAGTGCCCGGGGGGGCGCATTGGAGCAGTACTTC.

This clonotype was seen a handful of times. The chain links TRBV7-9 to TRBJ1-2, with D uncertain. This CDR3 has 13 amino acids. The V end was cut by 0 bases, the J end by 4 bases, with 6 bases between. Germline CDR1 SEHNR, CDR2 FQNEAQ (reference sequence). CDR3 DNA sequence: TGTGCCAGCAGCTTAGCGGTCGGCTATGGCTACACCTTC. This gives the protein CASSLAVGYGYTF.

The CDR3 sequence: CASSLEGGPQETQYF. The CDR3 DNA reads TGCGCCAGCAGCTTAGAGGGAGGTCCCCAAGAGACCCAGTACTTC. This chain uses TRBV5-1 with TRBJ2-5; tentative D call: TRBD2 (6 bases). Trimming cost V 2 bases and J 1 base, with 12 bases left between them. CDR3 size: 15 residues. Germline V lookup: CDR1 SGHRS, CDR2 YFSETQ. The full variable domain, with the rest looked up from reference TRBV5-1 and TRBJ2-5, is KAGVTQTPRYLIKTRGQQVTLSCSPISGHRSVSWYQQTPGQGLQFLFEYFSETQRNKGNFPGRFSGRQFSNSRSEMNVSTLELGDSALYLCASSLEGGPQETQYFGPGTRLLVL.

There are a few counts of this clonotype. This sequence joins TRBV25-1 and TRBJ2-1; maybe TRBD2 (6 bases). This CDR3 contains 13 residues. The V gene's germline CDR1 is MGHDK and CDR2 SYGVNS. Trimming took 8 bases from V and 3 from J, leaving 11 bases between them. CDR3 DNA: TGTGCCAGCGGGACTCCCCTCTACAATGAGCAGTTCTTC. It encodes CASGTPLYNEQFF.

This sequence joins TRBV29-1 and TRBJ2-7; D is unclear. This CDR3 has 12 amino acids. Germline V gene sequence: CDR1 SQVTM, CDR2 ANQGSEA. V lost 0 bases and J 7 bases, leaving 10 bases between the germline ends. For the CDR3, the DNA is TGCAGCGTTGAAGACACAGCCGCTGAGCAGTACTTC. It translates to CSVEDTAAEQYF.

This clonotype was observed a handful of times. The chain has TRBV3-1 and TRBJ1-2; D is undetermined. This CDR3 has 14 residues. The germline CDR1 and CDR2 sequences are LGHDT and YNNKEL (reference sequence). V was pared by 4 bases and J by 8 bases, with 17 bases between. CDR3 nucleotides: TGTGCCAGCAGCCCGATGGGCCCTTCGGGGGGCTACACCTTC. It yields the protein CASSPMGPSGGYTF.

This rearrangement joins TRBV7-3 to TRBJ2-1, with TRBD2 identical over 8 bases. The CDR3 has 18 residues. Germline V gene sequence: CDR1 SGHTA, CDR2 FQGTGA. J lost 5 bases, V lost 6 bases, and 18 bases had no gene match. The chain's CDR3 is CASSREGGAGGLNNEQFF. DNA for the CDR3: TGTGCCAGCAGTCGAGAGGGCGGGGCGGGAGGCCTGAACAATGAGCAGTTCTTC.

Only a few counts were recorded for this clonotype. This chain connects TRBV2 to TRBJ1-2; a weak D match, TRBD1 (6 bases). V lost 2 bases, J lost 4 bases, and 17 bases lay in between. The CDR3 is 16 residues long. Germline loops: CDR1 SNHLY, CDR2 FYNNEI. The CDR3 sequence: CASSEHFGGLGYGYTF. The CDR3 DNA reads TGTGCCAGCAGTGAACATTTCGGGGGCTTGGGCTATGGCTACACCTTC.

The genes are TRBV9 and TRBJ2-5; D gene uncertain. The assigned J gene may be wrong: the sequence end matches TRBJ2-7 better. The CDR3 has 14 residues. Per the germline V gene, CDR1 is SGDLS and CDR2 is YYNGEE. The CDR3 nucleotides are TGTGCCAGCAGCGTAGGTATGTCCACCTACGAGCAGTACTTC. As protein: CASSVGMSTYEQYF.

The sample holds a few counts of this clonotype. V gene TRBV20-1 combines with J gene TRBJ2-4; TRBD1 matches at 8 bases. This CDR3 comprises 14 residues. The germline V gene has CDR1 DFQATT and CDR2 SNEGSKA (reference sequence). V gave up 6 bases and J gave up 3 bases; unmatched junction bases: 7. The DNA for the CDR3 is TGCAGTGCCCCAGGACAGGGCGACAAAAACATTCAGTACTTC. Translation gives CSAPGQGDKNIQYF.

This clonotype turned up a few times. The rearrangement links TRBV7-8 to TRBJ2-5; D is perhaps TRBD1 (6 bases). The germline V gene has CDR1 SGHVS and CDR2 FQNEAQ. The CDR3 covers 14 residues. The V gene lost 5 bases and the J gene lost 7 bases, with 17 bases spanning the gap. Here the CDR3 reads CASSQGQTVGTQYF. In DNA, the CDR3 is TGTGCCAGCAGCCAGGGACAAACGGTTGGGACCCAGTACTTC. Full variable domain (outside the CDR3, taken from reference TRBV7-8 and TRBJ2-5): GAGVSQSPRYKVAKRGQDVALRCDPISGHVSLFWYQQALGQGPEFLTYFQNEAQLDKSGLPSDRFFAERPEGSVSTLKIQRTQQEDSAVYLCASSQGQTVGTQYFGPGTRLLVL.

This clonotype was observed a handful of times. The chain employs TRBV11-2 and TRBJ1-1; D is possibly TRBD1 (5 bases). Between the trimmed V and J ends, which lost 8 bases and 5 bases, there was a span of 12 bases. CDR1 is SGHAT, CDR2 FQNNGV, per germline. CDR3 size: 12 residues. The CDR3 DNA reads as TGTGCCAGCCGGGCAGGGAAAACTGAAGCTTTCTTT. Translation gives CASRAGKTEAFF.

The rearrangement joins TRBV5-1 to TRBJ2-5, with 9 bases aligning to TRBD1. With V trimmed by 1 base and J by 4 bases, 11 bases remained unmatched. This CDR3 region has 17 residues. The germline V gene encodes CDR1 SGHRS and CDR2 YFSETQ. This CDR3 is CASSLFTGGWLGETQYF. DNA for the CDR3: TGCGCCAGCAGCTTGTTCACAGGGGGCTGGTTAGGAGAGACCCAGTACTTC.

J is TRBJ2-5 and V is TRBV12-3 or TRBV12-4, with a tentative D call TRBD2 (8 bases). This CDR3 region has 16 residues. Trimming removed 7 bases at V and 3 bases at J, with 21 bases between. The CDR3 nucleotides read TGTGCCAGCACCCAGGGACTAGAAGGGGGCAAAGAGACCCAGTACTTC. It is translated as CASTQGLEGGKETQYF.

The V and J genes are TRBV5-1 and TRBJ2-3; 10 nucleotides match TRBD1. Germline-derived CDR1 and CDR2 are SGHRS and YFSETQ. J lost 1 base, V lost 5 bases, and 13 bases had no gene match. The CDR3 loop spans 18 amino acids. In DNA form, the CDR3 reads TGCGCCAGCAGTGCTATAACCGGGACAGGGGCCGGCACAGATACGCAGTATTTT. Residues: CASSAITGTGAGTDTQYF.

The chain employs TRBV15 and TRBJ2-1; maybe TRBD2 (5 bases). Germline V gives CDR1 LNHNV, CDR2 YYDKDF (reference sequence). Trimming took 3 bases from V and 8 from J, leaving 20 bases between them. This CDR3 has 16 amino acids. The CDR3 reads CATSSDLLGEGDEQFF. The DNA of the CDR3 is TGTGCCACCAGCAGTGACTTACTAGGAGAAGGAGATGAGCAGTTCTTC.

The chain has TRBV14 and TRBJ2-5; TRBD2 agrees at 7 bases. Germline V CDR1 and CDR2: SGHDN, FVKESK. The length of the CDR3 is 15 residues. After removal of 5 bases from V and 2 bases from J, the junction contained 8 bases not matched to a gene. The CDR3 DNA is TGTGCCAGCAGCTCAGCGGCTAGCGGACAAGAGACCCAGTACTTC. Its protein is CASSSAASGQETQYF.

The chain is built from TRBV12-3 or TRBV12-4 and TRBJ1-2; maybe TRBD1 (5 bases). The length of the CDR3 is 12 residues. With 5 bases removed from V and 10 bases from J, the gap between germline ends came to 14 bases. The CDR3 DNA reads TGTGCCAGCAGTCCGGGGACGGACCACTACACCTTC. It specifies CASSPGTDHYTF.

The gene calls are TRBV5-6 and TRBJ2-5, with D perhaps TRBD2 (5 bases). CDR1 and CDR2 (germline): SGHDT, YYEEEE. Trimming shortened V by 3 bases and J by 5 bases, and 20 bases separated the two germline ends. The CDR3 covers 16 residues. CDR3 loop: CASSSLGLEPGETQYF. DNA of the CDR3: TGTGCCAGCAGCTCCTTAGGGCTGGAGCCGGGGGAGACCCAGTACTTC.

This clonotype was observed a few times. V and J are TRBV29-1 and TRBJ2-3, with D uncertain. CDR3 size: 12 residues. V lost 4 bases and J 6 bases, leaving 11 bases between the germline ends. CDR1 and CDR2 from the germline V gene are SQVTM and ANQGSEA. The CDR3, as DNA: TGCAGCGTTGCCTCGGAGTCGGATACGCAGTATTTT. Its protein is CSVASESDTQYF.